Given below is one T cell receptor (beta chain) in context. This clonotype was seen at least ten times. Its target antigen remains unknown. Nothing much larger sits one base from this clone, and base qualities are not available. The lymph node samples were taken from the axillary draining lymph nodes of breast cancer patients. V is cut back by 7 bases and J by 8 bases, with 9 bases in the junction unmatched. CDR1 and CDR2 were assigned from the germline V gene as SQVTM and ANQGSEA. The CDR3 runs 13 amino acids, cysteine and phenylalanine included. Just the 39-base CDR3 DNA is kept, in frame starting at base 1. The data were obtained in a study of breast tumors, draining lymph nodes, adjacent tissues (dated by TCRdb to 2016 to 2017). Notes on the research overall: In breast cancer patients, the study compared the TCR beta repertoires of tumor, adjacent nontumor tissue and axillary lymph nodes. The study aimed to assess the relationships and possible T-cell exchange between tumor, surrounding tissue and draining lymph node repertoires in human breast cancer.

The sequencer was an Illumina HiSeq 2000. TCR beta chain libraries were generated through multiplex PCR amplification. The amplified TCR beta chain products were analyzed by high-throughput sequencing. TCRdb reprocessing: public reads trimmed at Q25 with fastp, clones called with MiXCR, in-frame beta chains kept. CDR3 protein sequences are deduplicated, and each keeps its most common genes and DNA. A total of under 250,000 distinct CDR3 sequences appear in this sample, roughly 32% of them only once. About 1.4% of the sample is taken by the ten largest. Broader findings and caveats from the paper: The conclusion that tumor T cells originate in lymph nodes was framed as consistent with a hypothesis rather than directly demonstrated. A scenario in which most tumor T cells derive from the lymph node and then expand within tumor tissue was judged to be consistent with the data. Tumor and nontumor tissue repertoires were significantly more similar in luminal-like than in basal-like breast cancer. Tumor T-cell repertoires showed less diversity than lymph node repertoires and more diversity than nontumor tissue repertoires, and tumor T-cell repertoires showed preferential V and J gene usage.

The specimen was axillary lymph node tissue. The chain joins TRBV29-1 to TRBJ1-4; 8 of the junction bases match TRBD1. This TCR was sampled from a female donor with breast cancer. Some clones in this sample may be carry-over from other donors' samples. The DNA sequence reads TGCAGCGGAAGGGGACAGGAGATAGAAAAACTGTTTTTT. Its amino acids are CSGRGQEIEKLFF.